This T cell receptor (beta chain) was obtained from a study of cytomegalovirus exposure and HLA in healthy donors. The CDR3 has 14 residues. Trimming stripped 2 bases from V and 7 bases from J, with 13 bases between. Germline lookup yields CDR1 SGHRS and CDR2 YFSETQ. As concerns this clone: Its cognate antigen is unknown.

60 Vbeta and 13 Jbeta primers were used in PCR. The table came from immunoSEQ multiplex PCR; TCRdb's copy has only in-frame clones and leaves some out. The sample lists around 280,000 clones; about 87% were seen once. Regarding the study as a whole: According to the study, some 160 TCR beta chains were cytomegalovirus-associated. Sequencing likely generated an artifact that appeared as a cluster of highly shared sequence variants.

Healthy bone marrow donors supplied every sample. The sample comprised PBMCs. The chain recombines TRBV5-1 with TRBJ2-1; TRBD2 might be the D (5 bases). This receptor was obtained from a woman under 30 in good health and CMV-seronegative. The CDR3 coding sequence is TGCGCCAGCAGCTTTACTAGTTCGATTAATGAGCAGTTCTTC. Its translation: CASSFTSSINEQFF.